What follows is one T cell receptor (beta chain) and its context. Its matching antigen is unknown. Profiling relied on immunoSEQ multiplex PCR, and the TCRdb table lists in-frame clones only, not all of them. Here the sample spans approximately 200,000 clones, 84% being singletons. This specimen comes from a study of cytomegalovirus exposure and HLA in healthy donors. At the level of the study: The approximately 120 validation repertoires, a later analysis reported, used the same platform as the 666 first-cohort repertoires.

Notes on the study in general: The study found most TCR sequences rare, yet found some public TCRs in many donors.

The J segment lost 3 bases and the V segment lost 4 bases, leaving 2 bases of the junction unmatched. Germline values: CDR1 SGHRS, CDR2 YFSETQ. The CDR3 sequence is 15 residues long. This receptor was obtained from a woman aged 25 to 45 in good health and CMV-seropositive. The V gene is TRBV5-1, the J gene TRBJ2-1, with TRBD2 matching over 12 bases. The specimen sequenced was PBMCs. The CDR3 spells CASSGLAGSYNEQFF. CDR3 coding DNA: TGCGCCAGCAGCGGACTAGCGGGAAGCTACAATGAGCAGTTCTTC.